The 16 T cell receptor beta chains below were found in one sample sequenced in a study of vaccination effects on CD4 cells after COVID-19. Under the ViraFEST assay, PBMC were stimulated with viral peptide pools so that antigen-specific CD4+ T cells expanded. Sequencing was performed afterwards. Having been cultured for under twelve days, the cells underwent CD4+ T cell isolation. Absence of prior SARS-CoV-2 infection characterized the vaccine recipients, who showed negative nucleocapsid antibodies. No antigen has been assigned to these receptors. Measured with immunoSEQ multiplex PCR; TCRdb has only the in-frame clones, and not every one. The repertoire holds about 38,000 clones, with around 70% as singletons. Sequences were derived from CD4+ T cells from PBMCs cultured with SARS-CoV-2 spike peptides, sampled before COVID-19 vaccination. The receptors were gathered from a human donor who received a COVID-19 vaccine.

This clone came up a few times. The V call is TRBV27, the J call TRBJ2-2; D is ambiguous. Looked up from germline, CDR1 is MNHEY and CDR2 is SMNVEV (reference sequence). V lost 2 bases, J lost 8 bases, and 9 bases lay in between. This CDR3 is 13 amino acids long. CDR3 in DNA: TGTGCCAGCAGTTTAGACCTCATGGGGGAGCTGTTTTTT. Its translation is CASSLDLMGELFF.

This rearrangement joins TRBV11-2 to TRBJ2-5, with D unresolved. Per germline, CDR1 SGHAT and CDR2 FQNNGV. This CDR3 spans 13 amino acids. V gave up 5 bases and J gave up 5 bases, with 12 bases separating them. CDR3 bases: TGTGCCAGCAGCCCCCCTATGGTGGAGACCCAGTACTTC. Amino acids: CASSPPMVETQYF.

The chain recombines TRBV15 with TRBJ2-3; D possibly corresponds to TRBD1 (6 bases). The CDR3 totals 18 residues. Trimming removed 1 base at V and 3 bases at J, with 20 bases between. Germline V CDR1 and CDR2: LNHNV, YYDKDF (reference sequence). The CDR3 DNA follows: TGTGCCACCAGCAGAGGTGGCAGGGGCCGGGTAAGAACAGATACGCAGTATTTT. Amino acid sequence: CATSRGGRGRVRTDTQYF.

This sequence joins TRBV2 and TRBJ2-1; TRBD2 matches at 8 bases. Germline loops: CDR1 SNHLY, CDR2 FYNNEI. V was clipped by 5 bases and J by 3 bases; unmatched bases: 6. This CDR3 comprises 15 residues. CDR3 residues: CASSPLGGDYNEQFF. The CDR3 DNA is TGTGCCAGCAGTCCCCTCGGGGGGGACTACAATGAGCAGTTCTTC. Full variable domain (missing parts from reference TRBV2 and TRBJ2-1): EPEVTQTPSHQVTQMGQEVILRCVPISNHLYFYWYRQILGQKVEFLVSFYNNEISEKSEIFDDQFSVERPDGSNFTLKIRSTKLEDSAMYFCASSPLGGDYNEQFFGPGTRLTVL.

V is TRBV6-5 and J is TRBJ1-1; D is unclear. Germline V gene lookup returns CDR1 MNHEY and CDR2 SVGAGI. The CDR3 is 14 residues long. V lost 2 bases and J 4 bases, leaving 11 bases between the germline ends. The CDR3 loop reads CASSYDRAVTEAFF. The CDR3 region has the DNA TGTGCCAGCAGTTACGATAGGGCGGTCACTGAAGCTTTCTTT.

The chain carries TRBV3-1 (or the pseudogene TRBV3-2) and TRBJ2-3; a possible D gene is TRBD1 (5 bases). Deletions cut 1 base from V and 2 bases from J, with 10 bases between. CDR3 length equals 15 residues. Per germline, CDR1 LGHDT and CDR2 YNNKEL (reference sequence). CDR3 DNA sequence: TGTGCCAGCAGCCAAGTAGGGGCCCTCACAGATACGCAGTATTTT. Its translation: CASSQVGALTDTQYF.

The chain links TRBV15 to TRBJ1-1; no reliable D call. The CDR3 contains 13 residues. Germline assignment: CDR1 LNHNV and CDR2 YYDKDF (reference sequence). V shed 3 bases and J shed 5 bases, with 10 bases lying between them. This CDR3 is CATSSSLSTEAFF. The DNA of the CDR3 is TGTGCCACCAGCAGCTCTCTGAGTACTGAAGCTTTCTTT.

CDR3 sequence (DNA): TGTGCCAGCAGTGAATCCGAGACAGTGTACGAGCAGTACTTC. It translates to CASSESETVYEQYF. This sequence joins TRBV25-1 and TRBJ2-7; a possible D gene is TRBD1 (5 bases). The CDR3 has 14 amino acids. The V gene's germline CDR1 is MGHDK and CDR2 SYGVNS. Deletions cut 1 base from V and 4 bases from J, with 11 bases between.

The rearrangement uses TRBV7-8 and TRBJ1-2, with D unclear. Germline values: CDR1 SGHVS, CDR2 FQNEAQ. The CDR3 extends over 14 amino acids. V was pared by 1 base and J by 5 bases, with 11 bases between. In DNA, the CDR3 is TGTGCCAGCAGCTTAGAGGACGGCGTTTATGGCTACACCTTC. Translated: CASSLEDGVYGYTF.

The rearrangement uses TRBV4-3 and TRBJ1-2, with D unclear. V was pared by 0 bases and J by 1 base, with 9 bases between. This CDR3 comprises 15 residues. CDR1 and CDR2 from the germline V gene are LGHNA and YSLEER. Written as DNA, the CDR3 is TGCGCCAGCAGCCAAGAAGCCCGTGTTAACTATGGCTACACCTTC. Translation gives CASSQEARVNYGYTF.

The rearrangement joins TRBV2 to TRBJ2-7, with 7 nucleotides matching TRBD2. Losses at the gene ends were 4 bases for V and 3 bases for J; bases not matched to a gene: 6. Germline-derived CDR1 and CDR2 are SNHLY and FYNNEI. This CDR3 spans 14 amino acids. In nucleotides, the CDR3 is TGTGCCAGCAGTGTCCGGCTAGCGGTCTACGAGCAGTACTTC. This codes for CASSVRLAVYEQYF.

The chain is built from TRBV5-1 and TRBJ1-2, with 7 bases identical to TRBD1. The CDR3 is made up of 14 amino acids. The trim removed 0 bases at V and 5 bases at J, leaving 4 bases unmatched. Germline lookup yields CDR1 SGHRS and CDR2 YFSETQ. CDR3 in amino acids: CASSLGGQAYGYTF. In DNA form, the CDR3 reads TGCGCCAGCAGCTTGGGAGGACAGGCGTATGGCTACACCTTC.

The genes are TRBV5-1 and TRBJ1-1, with D unresolved. Looked up from germline, CDR1 is SGHRS and CDR2 is YFSETQ. V dropped 4 bases and J dropped 0 bases, with 7 bases sitting between them. This CDR3 is built from 13 residues. CDR3 sequence reads: CASSGRMNTEAFF. CDR3 bases: TGCGCCAGCAGCGGCCGGATGAACACTGAAGCTTTCTTT.

This clone has just a few counts. The chain joins TRBV5-4 to TRBJ1-5, with 7 bases that match TRBD1. Looked up from germline, CDR1 is SGHNT and CDR2 is YYREEE (reference sequence). This CDR3 contains 14 residues. Unmatched junction bases numbered 4, after V lost 4 bases and J lost 3 bases. The CDR3 nucleotides are TGTGCCAGCAGCGCGGACAGGAACAATCAGCCCCAGCATTTT. Translation: CASSADRNNQPQHF.

The chain couples TRBV30 to TRBJ1-2; 11 bases are shared with TRBD1. CDR3 size: 14 residues. The germline CDR1 and CDR2 sequences are GTSNPN and SVGIG (reference sequence). Trimming cost V 2 bases and J 4 bases; bases outside gene matches: 3. The CDR3 nucleotides read TGTGCCTGGAGTAGGGACAGGGGGGGCTATGGCTACACCTTC. Residues: CAWSRDRGGYGYTF.

This chain uses TRBV30 with TRBJ1-5; D unresolved. Trimming stripped 0 bases from V and 0 bases from J, with 12 bases between. The length of the CDR3 is 16 residues. The germline V gene encodes CDR1 GTSNPN and CDR2 SVGIG (reference sequence). The CDR3 loop reads CAWSVRMSGSNQPQHF. The CDR3 coding sequence is TGTGCCTGGAGTGTTCGGATGTCCGGTAGCAATCAGCCCCAGCATTTT.